The next 8 T cell receptor beta chains were all read from a single sample in a study of type 1 and type 2 diabetes patients. PCR was run on genomic DNA. Amplification of the beta chain CDR3 used 30 forward and 13 reverse multiplex primers. TCRdb analysed the multiplex PCR reads with MiXCR anew, one entry per CDR3 protein. The data show 250,000 to 300,000 distinct CDR3 sequences, around 47% seen once. Material: peripheral blood mononuclear cells (PBMCs). The receptors shown here come from a young man with type 2 diabetes.

This clonotype appeared a few times. This rearrangement joins TRBV6-5 to TRBJ2-7; D gene ambiguous. CDR3 length: 11 amino acids. Trimming removed 5 bases at V and 2 bases at J, with 4 bases between. Germline V gene sequence: CDR1 MNHEY, CDR2 SVGAGI. The CDR3 loop is CASSTAYEQYF. The CDR3, as DNA: TGTGCCAGCAGTACGGCCTACGAGCAGTACTTC.

This clonotype was picked up a small number of times. The chain links TRBV5-1 to TRBJ2-7; 9 bases are a match to TRBD1. Germline lookup yields CDR1 SGHRS and CDR2 YFSETQ. The CDR3 length is 14 residues. V gave up 3 bases and J gave up 5 bases; unmatched junction bases: 6. CDR3: CASSSGTGPHEQYF. The CDR3 DNA is TGCGCCAGCAGCTCCGGGACAGGGCCCCACGAGCAGTACTTC.

V and J are TRBV4-3 and TRBJ1-1; D is perhaps TRBD1 (5 bases). Trimming pared 0 bases from V and 4 bases from J, leaving 6 bases between. Germline V gene lookup returns CDR1 LGHNA and CDR2 YSLEER. The CDR3 is made up of 13 amino acids. For the CDR3, the DNA is TGCGCCAGCAGCCAAGATGGGGGCACTGAAGCTTTCTTT. This translates into CASSQDGGTEAFF.

As concerns this clonotype: One end of the junction varies from germline; a read error may be responsible. The chain employs TRBV5-1 and TRBJ2-7, with D hard to call. Germline values: CDR1 SGHRS, CDR2 YFSETQ. The CDR3 runs to 13 residues. CDR3 region: CASSPTARNERYF. The CDR3 nucleotides are TGCGCCAGCAGCCCGACGGCTAGGAACGAGCGGTACTTC. Looking up the rest from reference TRBV5-1 and TRBJ2-7 gives the full variable domain: KAGVTQTPRYLIKTRGQQVTLSCSPISGHRSVSWYQQTPGQGLQFLFEYFSETQRNKGNFPGRFSGRQFSNSRSEMNVSTLELGDSALYLCASSPTARNERYFGPGTRLTVT.

The chain employs TRBV19 and TRBJ2-3, with no clear D. The V end lost 5 bases, the J end lost 0 bases, and 3 bases lay between the germline ends. Germline V gene sequence: CDR1 LNHDA, CDR2 SQIVND (reference sequence). The CDR3 loop spans 12 amino acids. In DNA, the CDR3 is TGTGCCAGTAGTGGTAGCACAGATACGCAGTATTTT. Protein: CASSGSTDTQYF. Using reference TRBV19 and TRBJ2-3 for the parts outside the CDR3, the full variable domain is DGGITQSPKYLFRKEGQNVTLSCEQNLNHDAMYWYRQDPGQGLRLIYYSQIVNDFQKGDIAEGYSVSREKKESFPLTVTSAQKNPTAFYLCASSGSTDTQYFGPGTRLTVL.

This chain connects TRBV19 to TRBJ1-5; no reliable D call. Germline V gives CDR1 LNHDA, CDR2 SQIVND (reference sequence). V lost 6 bases and J lost 0, with 12 bases in between. There are 15 residues in the CDR3. In DNA form, the CDR3 reads TGTGCCAGTAGGGAGTTTCCCTATAGCAATCAGCCCCAGCATTTT. Its translation: CASREFPYSNQPQHF.

The chain has TRBV15 and TRBJ2-7; maybe TRBD1 (6 bases). Germline loops: CDR1 LNHNV, CDR2 YYDKDF (reference sequence). Trimming left V 1 base short and J 1 base short, with 14 bases between. The CDR3 sequence is 16 residues long. The CDR3, as DNA: TGTGCCACCAGCAGAGGAGGCCAGGGGTTTTCCTACGAGCAGTACTTC. This encodes CATSRGGQGFSYEQYF.

The chain couples TRBV25-1 to TRBJ2-7; possibly TRBD2 for D (5 bases). This CDR3 is 15 amino acids long. Germline-derived CDR1 and CDR2 are MGHDK and SYGVNS. V lost 6 bases and J 0 bases, leaving 15 bases between the germline ends. CDR3 protein: CASSASGEGSYEQYF. The CDR3 coding sequence is TGTGCCAGCAGCGCTAGTGGAGAGGGCTCCTACGAGCAGTACTTC.